This TCR beta chain was retrieved from a study of T cell changes during pregnancy in multiple sclerosis. Produced via immunoSEQ multiplex PCR; TCRdb's table is partial and in-frame only. The sample records over 35,000 clones, about nine tenths being singletons. This CDR3 contains 14 residues. J lost 4 bases, V lost 2 bases, and 7 bases had no gene match. Germline loops: CDR1 SQVTM, CDR2 ANQGSEA. Here the sequenced sample was CD4+ T cells from peripheral blood mononuclear cells, taken in the first trimester of pregnancy. This chain links TRBV29-1 with TRBJ2-7, with TRBD2 matching 8 bases. This TCR came from a female donor in good health, enrolled as a control in a pregnancy study. CDR3 protein: CSVELAGKRYEQYF. Here the CDR3 DNA reads TGCAGCGTTGAATTAGCGGGGAAAAGATACGAGCAGTACTTC.